These 26 T cell receptor beta chains share one sample of origin, sequenced in a study of beta chain features in type 1 diabetes. Points from the study as a whole: TCRB CDR3s from Type 1 diabetes patients were moderately but significantly shorter in all four CD4+ subsets.

Every bit of the isolated RNA underwent reverse transcription, so sequencing read expressed TCRB transcripts. The method was immunoSEQ multiplex PCR; TCRdb's version includes in-frame clones alone and lacks a portion of them. Of hundreds of thousands of clones detected, around an eighth appear once; the ten largest clones hold approximately 0.043%. No antigens are known for them. Sequencing was performed on naive CD4+ T cells from blood. The receptor set was obtained from a man younger than 30 with type 1 diabetes.

A word on this clone: Other DNA sequences in the same sample also yield this CDR3. J is TRBJ2-5 and V is TRBV30, with D tentatively TRBD1 (6 bases). The CDR3 sequence is 13 residues long. Germline-derived CDR1 and CDR2 are GTSNPN and SVGIG (reference sequence). V was trimmed by 0 bases and J by 2 bases, leaving 7 bases between them. This chain's CDR3 is CAWSVGQQETQYF. The CDR3 DNA reads as TGTGCCTGGAGTGTCGGACAGCAAGAGACCCAGTACTTC.

V and J are TRBV6-1 and TRBJ2-2; D call uncertain. Germline V gene sequence: CDR1 MNHNS, CDR2 SASEGT. This CDR3 has 13 residues. V lost 8 bases, J lost 0 bases, and 7 bases lay in between. This CDR3 is CASPRPNTGELFF. The CDR3, as DNA: TGTGCCAGCCCGAGACCGAACACCGGGGAGCTGTTTTTT.

This clone was recorded a few times. In DNA, the CDR3 is TGTGCCAGCAGCCGCCTGGGTGTAACAGCGAACACTGAAGCTTTCTTT. Amino acid sequence: CASSRLGVTANTEAFF. This chain links TRBV14 with TRBJ1-1, with D uncertain. Looked up from germline, CDR1 is SGHDN and CDR2 is FVKESK. V was shortened by 4 bases and J by 1 base, with 16 bases between the two germline ends. The CDR3 contains 16 residues.

V gene TRBV29-1 combines with J gene TRBJ2-5, with D possibly being TRBD2 (5 bases). Deletions cut 2 bases from V and 3 bases from J, with 10 bases between. The germline V gene encodes CDR1 SQVTM and CDR2 ANQGSEA. The CDR3 sequence is 13 residues long. The chain's CDR3 is CSVEPSEEETQYF. The CDR3 DNA follows: TGCAGCGTTGAACCCTCGGAGGAAGAGACCCAGTACTTC.

This clone has just a few counts. This chain connects TRBV11-2 to TRBJ2-3; D might be TRBD1 (6 bases). Germline loops: CDR1 SGHAT, CDR2 FQNNGV. The CDR3 is 16 amino acids. Trimming took off 5 bases at V and 2 bases at J, with 17 bases between the two ends. CDR3 sequence reads: CASSLRQDAATDTQYF. The CDR3 bases are TGTGCCAGCAGCCTTCGACAGGATGCTGCCACAGATACGCAGTATTTT.

This chain joins TRBV4-3 and TRBJ2-1; weak D call: TRBD1 (5 bases). Germline V CDR1 and CDR2: LGHNA, YSLEER. This CDR3 is built from 15 residues. The ends were cut back, 4 bases at V and 0 bases at J, with 10 bases in the middle. As DNA, the CDR3 is TGCGCCAGCAGCCCGACAGAAAGCTCCTACAATGAGCAGTTCTTC. This translates into CASSPTESSYNEQFF.

This clone turned up a few times. The rearrangement links TRBV29-1 to TRBJ2-2, with D perhaps matching TRBD1 (5 bases). Per the germline V gene, CDR1 is SQVTM and CDR2 is ANQGSEA. Trimming shortened V by 6 bases and J by 0 bases, and 11 bases separated the two germline ends. The CDR3 sequence is 14 residues long. The CDR3 DNA reads TGCAGCGTGGTAAGACAGTCGAACACCGGGGAGCTGTTTTTT. Its translation is CSVVRQSNTGELFF.

The chain carries TRBV5-1 and TRBJ2-1; D call uncertain. V dropped 5 bases and J dropped 9 bases, with 9 bases sitting between them. The germline V gene encodes CDR1 SGHRS and CDR2 YFSETQ. CDR3 length: 11 amino acids. The CDR3 region has the DNA TGCGCCAGCAGAAGGGAAGGTGAGCAGTTCTTC. It yields the protein CASRREGEQFF.

This clone was found a few times. The chain uses TRBV4-3 and TRBJ1-5; D unresolved. The CDR3 runs to 13 residues. From germline, CDR1 is LGHNA and CDR2 YSLEER. The V gene lost 10 bases and the J gene lost 4 bases, with 14 bases spanning the gap. The CDR3 nucleotides read TGCGCCATAATGGGAGGACTAAATCAGCCCCAGCATTTT. This sequence encodes CAIMGGLNQPQHF.

This clone has only a few counts. The rearrangement links TRBV30 to TRBJ2-1; D call uncertain. Trimming left V 2 bases short and J 2 bases short, with 10 bases between. Germline CDR1 is GTSNPN and CDR2 is SVGIG (reference sequence). This CDR3 has 14 residues. The CDR3 protein is CAWSKAIPYNEQFF. In DNA, the CDR3 is TGTGCCTGGAGTAAGGCCATCCCCTACAATGAGCAGTTCTTC.

The chain joins TRBV28 to TRBJ1-1, with unresolved D. Looked up from germline, CDR1 is MDHEN and CDR2 is SYDVKM. The CDR3 covers 13 residues. Trimming left V 6 bases short and J 2 bases short, with 10 bases between. This CDR3 is CASRTTANTEAFF. Written as DNA, the CDR3 is TGTGCCAGCAGGACAACAGCAAACACTGAAGCTTTCTTT.

This rearrangement joins TRBV5-1 to TRBJ2-5; no definite D call. With 0 bases removed from V and 3 bases from J, the gap between germline ends came to 6 bases. CDR1 and CDR2 (germline): SGHRS, YFSETQ. The CDR3 length is 13 residues. The CDR3 DNA reads TGCGCCAGCAGCTTGGGTGCGGAAGAGACCCAGTACTTC. This translates into CASSLGAEETQYF.

This clone occurred a few times. The rearrangement joins TRBV9 to TRBJ2-7; D remains ambiguous. Germline values: CDR1 SGDLS, CDR2 YYNGEE. V lost 4 bases to trimming and J lost 5 bases, with 16 bases between them. CDR3 size: 14 residues. The DNA of the CDR3 is TGTGCCAGCAGCATAAGATCTCTAGAGGACGAGCAGTACTTC. This gives the protein CASSIRSLEDEQYF.

This clone came up a few times. The chain is built from TRBV25-1 and TRBJ2-7; 12 bases fit TRBD2. The length of the CDR3 is 15 residues. Trimming cost V 8 bases and J 3 bases; bases outside gene matches: 8. Germline V gene sequence: CDR1 MGHDK, CDR2 SYGVNS. CDR3 region: CASGLAGQNDYEQYF. DNA for the CDR3: TGTGCCAGCGGACTAGCGGGACAAAACGACTACGAGCAGTACTTC.

The chain has TRBV9 and TRBJ2-5, with 7 positions matching TRBD2. V dropped 0 bases and J dropped 14; count of bases not matched to a gene: 7. Germline loops: CDR1 SGDLS, CDR2 YYNGEE. This CDR3 comprises 12 residues. The CDR3 loop reads CASSVVGGTPYF. CDR3 nucleotide sequence: TGTGCCAGCAGCGTAGTCGGGGGGACTCCCTACTTC. The complete variable domain, with remaining parts taken from reference TRBV9 and TRBJ2-5, reads DSGVTQTPKHLITATGQRVTLRCSPRSGDLSVYWYQQSLDQGLQFLIQYYNGEERAKGNILERFSAQQFPDLHSELNLSSLELGDSALYFCASSVVGGTPYFGPGTRLLVL.

Only a few counts were recorded for this clone. The genes are TRBV15 and TRBJ2-2; D perhaps matches TRBD2 (5 bases). V was cut by 0 bases and J by 4 bases, with 12 bases left in between. Germline loops: CDR1 LNHNV, CDR2 YYDKDF (reference sequence). This CDR3 region has 16 residues. The CDR3 region has the DNA TGTGCCACCAGCAGAGAAGGCAGCGGCCTCACCGGGGAGCTGTTTTTT. Encoded protein: CATSREGSGLTGELFF. Supplemented by reference TRBV15 and TRBJ2-2, the full variable domain reads DAMVIQNPRYQVTQFGKPVTLSCSQTLNHNVMYWYQQKSSQAPKLLFHYYDKDFNNEADTPDNFQSRRPNTSFCFLDIRSPGLGDTAMYLCATSREGSGLTGELFFGEGSRLTVL.

Turning to this clone: The junction does not match germline at one end; this may be a read error. V gene TRBV11-2 combines with J gene TRBJ2-5; TRBD1 matches 9 bases. The length of the CDR3 is 17 residues. The germline CDR1 and CDR2 sequences are SGHAT and FQNNGV. The CDR3, as DNA: TGTGCCAGCAGGCAGCCGGGACAGGGAGGGATCCAAGGGACCCAGTACTTC. It codes for CASRQPGQGGIQGTQYF.

This clone was counted a few times. The rearrangement uses TRBV2 and TRBJ1-5; 7 bases are a match to TRBD1. The V gene's germline CDR1 is SNHLY and CDR2 FYNNEI. Trimming cost V 5 bases and J 5 bases; bases outside gene matches: 9. This CDR3 has 15 residues. CDR3 protein: CASSTAGTEDQPQHF. As DNA, the CDR3 is TGTGCCAGCAGTACTGCTGGGACAGAAGATCAGCCCCAGCATTTT.

This clone was recorded a few times. J is TRBJ2-5 and V is TRBV7-9; D is possibly TRBD1 (5 bases). Germline-derived CDR1 and CDR2 are SEHNR and FQNEAQ (reference sequence). The CDR3 spans 14 residues. Trimming pared 3 bases from V and 4 bases from J, leaving 12 bases between. CDR3 bases: TGTGCCAGCAGCTTCCAGGGTTCGGGAGAGACCCAGTACTTC. The encoded protein is CASSFQGSGETQYF.

The V and J genes are TRBV9 and TRBJ2-2; D remains unclear. V was shortened by 6 bases and J by 1 base, with 4 bases between the two germline ends. The germline V gene encodes CDR1 SGDLS and CDR2 YYNGEE. The CDR3 contains 12 residues. This CDR3 is CASNGNTGELFF. The CDR3 nucleotides are TGTGCCAGCAATGGGAACACCGGGGAGCTGTTTTTT.

V usage is TRBV6-5 and J usage is TRBJ2-1; 7 nucleotides line up with TRBD1. In germline, CDR1 is MNHEY, CDR2 SVGAGI. The junction had 6 bases not matched to a gene; V was cut back by 6 bases and J by 10 bases. The CDR3 length is 12 residues. As DNA, the CDR3 is TGTGCCAGCAGCGATTCGACAGGGGAGCAGTTCTTC. Translated, it gives CASSDSTGEQFF.

The genes are TRBV21-1 and TRBJ2-7; TRBD1 was called by the table and not checked on the DNA. TRBV21-1 is annotated as a pseudogene. This CDR3 has 14 residues. The DNA of the CDR3 is TGTGCCAGCAGCTCATCGGACAGTTCCTACGAGCAGTACTTC. Translated: CASSSSDSSYEQYF.

The chain joins TRBV7-9 to TRBJ2-1; no firm D call. V dropped 0 bases and J dropped 1 base, with 10 bases sitting between them. This CDR3 comprises 16 residues. Germline V gives CDR1 SEHNR, CDR2 FQNEAQ (reference sequence). This CDR3 reads CASSLAMGMSYNEQFF. CDR3 nucleotide sequence: TGTGCCAGCAGCTTAGCGATGGGGATGTCCTACAATGAGCAGTTCTTC.

J is TRBJ1-2 and V is TRBV7-9, with 9 nucleotides matching TRBD1. Trimming took 5 bases from V and 6 from J; bases not matched to a gene: 13. This CDR3 spans 16 amino acids. Germline CDR1 and CDR2: SEHNR and FQNEAQ (reference sequence). The CDR3 nucleotides read TGTGCCAGCAGCCCCGCTTGGACAGGGGCAGAGCATGGCTACACCTTC. Translation gives CASSPAWTGAEHGYTF.

This clone was seen more than once but under ten times. The chain joins TRBV11-2 to TRBJ2-3; D is undetermined. This CDR3 comprises 17 residues. The V gene lost 1 base and the J gene lost 5 bases, with 19 bases spanning the gap. Germline V CDR1 and CDR2: SGHAT, FQNNGV. The CDR3 loop reads CASSLGTAALVQDTQYF. CDR3 coding DNA: TGTGCCAGCAGCTTAGGCACGGCGGCCCTAGTCCAAGATACGCAGTATTTT.

This clone was seen more than once but under ten times. The gene calls are TRBV9 and TRBJ1-2, with D unresolved. The CDR3 contains 14 residues. Trimming pared 1 base from V and 4 bases from J, leaving 11 bases between. Germline CDR1 is SGDLS and CDR2 is YYNGEE. Here the CDR3 DNA reads TGTGCCAGCAGCGTAATGTCGGAGTCCTATGGCTACACCTTC. Its protein is CASSVMSESYGYTF.